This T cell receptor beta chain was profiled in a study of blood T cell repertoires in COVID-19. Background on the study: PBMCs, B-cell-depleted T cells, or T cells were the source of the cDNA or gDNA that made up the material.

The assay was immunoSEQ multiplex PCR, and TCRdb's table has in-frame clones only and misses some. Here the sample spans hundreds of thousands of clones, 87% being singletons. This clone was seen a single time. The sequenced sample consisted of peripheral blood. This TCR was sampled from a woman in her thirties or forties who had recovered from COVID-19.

CDR3 DNA: TGTGCCAGCAGTTTAGGGGGCGTGGGGCAGTTCTTC. This sequence encodes CASSLGGVGQFF. This chain links TRBV6-5 with TRBJ2-1, with TRBD1 identical over 7 bases. CDR1 is MNHEY and CDR2 is SVGAGI in the germline V gene. The CDR3 totals 12 residues. The trim removed 4 bases at V and 12 bases at J, leaving 6 bases unmatched.